The source of this TCR beta chain is a study of blood T cell repertoires in COVID-19. Study overall: COVID-19 samples collected from the United States, Italy and Spain covered acute and convalescent phases. Nucleic acid was either cDNA or gDNA, and it came from T cells, B-cell-depleted T cells, or PBMCs.

Authors' processing steps: Amplification of reference gene primers provided the estimated nucleated cell counts. Method: immunoSEQ multiplex PCR; TCRdb's copy keeps in-frame clones and lacks some. D and trimming come from the DNA, and the V and J calls and clone size come from that table. This sample has 52,000 or so clones, with 84% found just once. The CDR3 is made up of 17 amino acids. Germline loops: CDR1 LNHDA, CDR2 SQIVND (reference sequence). J gave up 0 bases and V 9 bases, and 6 bases lay outside the gene matches. This rearrangement joins TRBV19 to TRBJ2-1, with 15 bases aligning to TRBD2. The source material was peripheral blood. The source is a man aged 45 to 65 with acute or convalescent COVID-19. CDR3 region: CASLGTSGRSSYNEQFF. The CDR3 DNA reads as TGTGCCAGCTTGGGGACTAGCGGGAGGAGCTCCTACAATGAGCAGTTCTTC. Together with reference TRBV19 and TRBJ2-1, the CDR3 gives the full variable domain: DGGITQSPKYLFRKEGQNVTLSCEQNLNHDAMYWYRQDPGQGLRLIYYSQIVNDFQKGDIAEGYSVSREKKESFPLTVTSAQKNPTAFYLCASLGTSGRSSYNEQFFGPGTRLTVL.